The source of this T cell receptor (beta chain) is a study of immune characterization of retroperitoneal liposarcoma. The junction had 5 bases not matched to a gene; V was cut back by 2 bases and J by 9 bases. The CDR3 extends over 14 amino acids. Germline V gene sequence: CDR1 MNHNY, CDR2 SVGAGI (reference sequence). TCRdb processed the PCR reads anew with MiXCR; each CDR3 protein has one entry. The sample carries roughly 3,000 distinct CDR3 sequences, around 45% recorded once. The gene calls are TRBV6-6 and TRBJ2-1; 9 bases line up with TRBD2. This sequence was found in a male donor with retroperitoneal liposarcoma. Sequencing was performed on tumor tissue. The CDR3 region is CASSYGTSHGEQFF. DNA for the CDR3: TGTGCCAGCAGTTACGGGACTAGCCATGGTGAGCAGTTCTTC.